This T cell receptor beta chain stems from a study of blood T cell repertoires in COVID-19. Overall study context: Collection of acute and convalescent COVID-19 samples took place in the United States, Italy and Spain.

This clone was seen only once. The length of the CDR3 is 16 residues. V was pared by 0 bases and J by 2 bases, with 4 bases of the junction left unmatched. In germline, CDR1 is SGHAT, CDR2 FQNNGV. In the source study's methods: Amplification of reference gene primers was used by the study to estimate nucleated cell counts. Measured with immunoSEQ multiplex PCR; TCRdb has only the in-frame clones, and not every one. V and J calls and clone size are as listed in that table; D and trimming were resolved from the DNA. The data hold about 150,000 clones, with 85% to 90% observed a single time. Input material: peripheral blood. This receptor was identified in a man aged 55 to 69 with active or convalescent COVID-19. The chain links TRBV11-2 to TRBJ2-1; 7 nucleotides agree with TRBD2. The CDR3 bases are TGTGCCAGCAGCTTAGAGGCCGGGACTACCTACAATGAGCAGTTCTTC. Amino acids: CASSLEAGTTYNEQFF. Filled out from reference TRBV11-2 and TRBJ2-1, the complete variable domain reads EAGVAQSPRYKIIEKRQSVAFWCNPISGHATLYWYQQILGQGPKLLIQFQNNGVVDDSQLPKDRFSAERLKGVDSTLKIQPAKLEDSAVYLCASSLEAGTTYNEQFFGPGTRLTVL.